The present entry profiles one T cell receptor (beta chain) with its context. Its antigen target is currently unknown. Base-call qualities are not available, and no considerably larger clone is one nucleotide away. This was a case-control study nested in a cohort of healthcare workers in London, UK, who had nasopharyngeal swab PCR tests and blood samples taken every week. Healthcare workers were recruited between 23 and 31 March 2020, during the week of the UK lockdown, and were followed weekly for up to roughly 15 weeks. The sample is drawn from a study of early T cells in non-severe SARS-CoV-2 infection (dated by TCRdb to about 2021). General notes on the study: TCR sequencing used bulk RNA from unsorted whole blood, so alpha and beta chains could not be paired. The study at large found these results: VDJdb matching was skewed toward anti-spike CD8 responses, so virus-specific expansions were likely underestimated and private and CD4 specificities were missed.

The library came from 5' RACE. TCRdb names NextSeq 500 as the instrument used. The TCR library protocol attached unique molecular identifiers to individual cDNA molecules to correct for sequencing error and PCR bias. TCR alpha and beta chains were both sequenced, and the abundances of alpha and beta sequences in each sample were closely correlated with each other. The study's own analysis went as follows. Decombinator V4 was used to perform V gene, J gene and CDR3 annotation of TCR sequences. Expanded TCRs were defined as changing significantly between any two time points under a Poisson model with p below 0.0001. TCR abundances were normalised to the total number of TCRs sequenced in each sample and reported as counts per million. VDJdb, accessed on 1 November 2021, was searched for TCRs annotated for CMV, EBV and SARS-CoV-2, and TCRs annotated for more than one antigen were excluded. TCRdb reworked the public reads: Q25 trimming with fastp, MiXCR clone assembly, productive beta chains retained. Every distinct CDR3 protein forms one entry, paired with its most common genes and DNA. These V and J calls rely on TCRdb rather than the paper's analysis. Recorded for this sample are 99,000 or so distinct CDR3 sequences; approximately 17% of them occurred a single time. Roughly 1.3% of the sample goes to the ten largest clones.

This clonotype was obtained from an adult who was a healthcare worker with PCR-confirmed SARS-CoV-2 infection or an uninfected control (not recorded which). The specimen sequenced was whole blood.

The DNA is as follows: TGTGCCAGCTCTCCTGTTGGTCGAAGTTTCTACAATGAGCAGTTCTTC. Its product reads: CASSPVGRSFYNEQFF. This chain is built from TRBV18 and TRBJ2-1; the D gene cannot be resolved reliably. From cysteine to phenylalanine, the CDR3 is 16 amino acids long. The DNA shown is the 48-base CDR3, in frame from base 1. V sheds 6 bases and J sheds 3 bases, leaving 18 bases between their ends. The germline V gene supplies CDR1 KGHSH and CDR2 LQKENI.